This TCR beta chain stems from a study of blood T cells in healthy people across ages (dated by TCRdb to the mid-2010s). For the wider study: In model experiments, template switching captured about one uniquely barcoded TCR beta cDNA molecule for every two T cells. Using deep sequencing normalized with unique cDNA molecular identifiers, the study measured how TCR beta repertoire diversity changes with age. Donors were grouped into four age groups: young (average 16 years), middle-aged (about 40), aged (approximately 58) and long-lived (approximately 78). To avoid experimental bias, donors of different ages were distributed randomly across sequencing lanes. For two donors (one aged 18 to 29 and one aged 80 or older), the study analyzed two additional independent replicas of 1 million unique cDNA reads from the same blood draw.

Donors were a few dozen systemically healthy Caucasian individuals from Russia aged roughly 6 to 95 years. Each donor gave ten milliliters of peripheral blood, drawn into EDTA-treated Vacutainer tubes. PBMCs were isolated by Ficoll-Paque density-gradient centrifugation, with at least 6 million obtained per sample. Trizol reagent was used to extract total RNA from the PBMCs, yielding at least 6 micrograms per sample. For every donor, an aliquot of PBMCs went through flow cytometry to measure the percentages of naive CD45RAhigh/CD27high T cells. The library was produced with 5' RACE. Sequencing instrument: Illumina HiSeq 2500. The second PCR ran for roughly 7 to 12 cycles and used a J-beta primer mix along with a sample-barcoded 5' primer. Each TCR beta cDNA molecule received a unique molecular identifier from a template-switch 5' adaptor carrying 12 random nucleotides. At least 3 million CDR3-containing paired-end reads were obtained from each sample. First-strand cDNA was synthesized from all RNA with the Mint cDNA synthesis kit, primed by a TRBC-specific oligonucleotide. After uracil-DNA glycosylase treatment, a first 18-cycle PCR used universal primers M1SS and BC2_uni_R on all cDNA. Per the original workflow: For normalization, 1 million high-quality reads were randomly selected from each sample, with every read carrying a distinct molecular identifier. Reads sharing molecular identifiers were discarded rather than binned into consensus sequences. MiTCR, run with a Q25 quality threshold and the strictest error-elimination algorithm, handled CDR3 identification, clonotype clustering and error correction. A nonparametric unseen species model with Euler transformation was used to estimate a lower bound on total TCR beta diversity. TCRdb took the public reads, trimmed them with fastp at Q25, ran MiXCR for clone calling and kept in-frame beta chains. For every CDR3 protein sequence, its rows merge into one entry that carries the most common genes and DNA. The V and J calls here are based on TCRdb, not the publication. The sample table holds more than 650,000 distinct CDR3 sequences, of which roughly 53% were seen once. The ten largest clones capture around 40% of the sample.

General conclusions and limits of the study: Conclusive comparison of naive and antigen-experienced compartments was prevented by the profiling of bulk unsorted PBMCs. Total diversity estimates from one million sequenced T cells were considered lower bounds and underestimates. As age increased, observed TCR beta diversity per million T cells dropped in a roughly linear way, and a significant reduction was already evident by age roughly 40. There was a strong correlation between observed TCR beta diversity and the percentage of naive T cells measured by flow cytometry. Compared with the aged group, more naive CD4+ T cells, fewer expanded clones and increased TCR diversity were shown by the long-lived group, suggesting age selection. Because donor CMV infection status was unknown, age-related changes in expanded clonotypes were potentially confounded.

The CDR3 starts with the cysteine, ends with the phenylalanine, and has 13 residues. The read is trimmed to its CDR3 DNA, 39 bases read in frame from base 1. Taken from the germline V gene, the CDR1 and CDR2 loops are SGHVS and FNYEAQ. The V end loses 5 bases and the J end loses 7 bases, and a stretch of 15 bases separates them. In the case of this clonotype: Which antigen it targets is not known. Base qualities are not provided; no much larger clone lies one nucleotide away.

Sequenced sample: blood. The origin of this receptor is a man at least 80 years old in good health. The sequence is built from TRBV7-6 and TRBJ2-7; tentative D gene TRBD2, with 7 bases matching. The DNA is as follows: TGTGCCAGCAGCGCCTACAGGGAGGGAGAGCAGTACTTC. Its protein product is CASSAYREGEQYF.